The next 17 T cell receptor beta chains were all read from a single sample in a study of blood T cell repertoires in COVID-19. Repertoires were generated with immunoSEQ multiplex PCR, while TCRdb's copy carries only in-frame clones and drops some. The data contain around 45,000 clones, around three quarters of them seen just once; the ten biggest clones take up about 33%. Specimen: peripheral blood. These receptors all stem from an elderly woman with acute or convalescent COVID-19.

The rearrangement joins TRBV7-9 to TRBJ2-1; 9 nucleotides line up with TRBD1. In germline, CDR1 is SEHNR, CDR2 FQNEAQ (reference sequence). The V and J ends lost 4 bases and 4 bases, in that order; junction bases with no gene match: 5. The CDR3 length is 15 residues. The CDR3 sequence is CASSSGTGTYNEQFF. The CDR3 nucleotides are TGTGCCAGCAGCTCCGGGACAGGGACTTACAATGAGCAGTTCTTC.

On this clone: A read error may account for a junction end that differs from germline. The chain links TRBV7-7 to TRBJ2-5; D might be TRBD2 (6 bases). There are 16 residues in the CDR3. The germline CDR1 and CDR2 sequences are SSHAT and FNYEAQ (reference sequence). CDR3 bases: TGTGCTAGCAGCTTAGCGTTTATCGGGGGCCAAGAGACCCAGTACTTC. Amino acid sequence: CASSLAFIGGQETQYF.

V usage is TRBV10-1 and J usage is TRBJ1-2; TRBD1 matches at 7 bases. The CDR3 has 13 amino acids. Per germline, CDR1 WNHNN and CDR2 SYGVQD (reference sequence). Trimming removed 4 bases from V and 3 bases from J; junction bases left unmatched: 2. CDR3 sequence: CASSAGQDYGYTF. The CDR3 DNA follows: TGCGCCAGCAGTGCTGGACAGGACTATGGCTACACCTTC.

This chain joins TRBV7-2 and TRBJ2-1; 10 bases align to TRBD2. V gave up 2 bases and J gave up 4 bases; unmatched junction bases: 5. CDR3 length: 16 amino acids. Germline V gene sequence: CDR1 SGHTA, CDR2 FQGNSA. This CDR3 is CASSLYGLAAYNEQFF. CDR3 DNA sequence: TGTGCCAGCAGCTTATACGGACTAGCGGCTTACAATGAGCAGTTCTTC.

The CDR3 here is CASSIDGEKLFF. Written as DNA, the CDR3 is TGTGCCAGTAGTATCGACGGGGAAAAACTGTTTTTT. The V gene is TRBV19, the J gene TRBJ1-4, with unresolved D. Trimming removed 3 bases at V and 8 bases at J, with 7 bases between. The CDR3 spans 12 residues. Germline V gene data show CDR1 as LNHDA and CDR2 as SQIVND (reference sequence).

CDR3 DNA: TGTGCCAGCAGTGGACTTGAGGGAGCGAGCACAGATACGCAGTATTTT. Protein product: CASSGLEGASTDTQYF. The chain has TRBV2 and TRBJ2-3, with TRBD2 as a possible D gene (5 bases). There are 16 residues in the CDR3. CDR1 and CDR2 (germline): SNHLY, FYNNEI. Trimming stripped 4 bases from V and 0 bases from J, with 14 bases between.

The rearrangement links TRBV19 to TRBJ1-2; D perhaps matches TRBD1 (5 bases). V gave up 3 bases and J gave up 3 bases, with 17 bases separating them. Germline CDR1 LNHDA, CDR2 SQIVND (reference sequence). The CDR3 length is 16 residues. The CDR3 reads CASSIVPGINDYGYTF. The DNA for the CDR3 is TGTGCCAGTAGTATCGTCCCAGGGATCAACGACTATGGCTACACCTTC.

This clone was counted once. The chain carries TRBV4-2 and TRBJ1-3; perhaps TRBD1 as D (6 bases). Per germline, CDR1 LGHNA and CDR2 YNFKEQ. CDR3 length: 17 amino acids. Trimming shortened V by 2 bases and J by 1 base, and 15 bases separated the two germline ends. The chain's CDR3 is CASSQRSGGRSGNTIYF. The DNA of the CDR3 is TGTGCCAGCAGCCAACGCTCCGGGGGGCGGTCTGGAAACACCATATATTTT.

The chain couples TRBV10-3 to TRBJ1-5; TRBD1 matches 9 bases. Germline CDR1 reads ENHRY; CDR2 reads SYGVKD. The ends lost 5 bases at V and 6 bases at J; junction bases unmatched: 8. This CDR3 region has 15 residues. Here the CDR3 reads CAISSSDRGGQPQHF. The CDR3 DNA follows: TGTGCCATCAGTTCTTCAGACAGGGGGGGTCAGCCCCAGCATTTT.

This clone was observed a few times. The gene calls are TRBV10-2 and TRBJ2-1, with D possibly TRBD1 on 6 matching bases. The germline V gene encodes CDR1 WSHSY and CDR2 SAAADI. There are 12 residues in the CDR3. V lost 6 bases, J lost 6 bases, and 9 bases lay in between. The CDR3 sequence: CASRTGSNEQFF. CDR3 DNA sequence: TGCGCCAGCAGAACAGGGAGCAATGAGCAGTTCTTC.

The J gene is TRBJ2-5, the V gene TRBV28; D is unclear. Germline values: CDR1 MDHEN, CDR2 SYDVKM. V dropped 1 base and J dropped 7 bases, with 13 bases sitting between them. The CDR3 is made up of 14 amino acids. The chain's CDR3 is CASSLFSRFRTQYF. The CDR3 region has the DNA TGTGCCAGCAGTTTATTTTCGCGATTTCGGACCCAGTACTTC.

This chain links TRBV5-1 with TRBJ2-3; D perhaps matches TRBD2 (5 bases). Germline V CDR1 and CDR2: SGHRS, YFSETQ. V was trimmed by 4 bases and J by 2 bases, leaving 14 bases between them. The CDR3 is 15 residues long. The CDR3 spells CASSAGGSDTDTQYF. The CDR3 DNA reads as TGCGCCAGCAGCGCCGGAGGTAGCGACACAGATACGCAGTATTTT.

Only a few counts were recorded for this clone. CDR3 DNA sequence: TGCGCCAGCAGCTTGGATAGCCAGGGCCAAAAACTGTTTTTT. Translation: CASSLDSQGQKLFF. The chain is built from TRBV5-1 and TRBJ1-4; possibly TRBD1 for D (5 bases). CDR3 length: 14 amino acids. Trimming pared 0 bases from V and 9 bases from J, leaving 12 bases between. CDR1 is SGHRS and CDR2 is YFSETQ in the germline V gene. Full variable domain (outside the CDR3, taken from reference TRBV5-1 and TRBJ1-4): KAGVTQTPRYLIKTRGQQVTLSCSPISGHRSVSWYQQTPGQGLQFLFEYFSETQRNKGNFPGRFSGRQFSNSRSEMNVSTLELGDSALYLCASSLDSQGQKLFFGSGTQLSVL.

The chain employs TRBV3-1 (or the pseudogene TRBV3-2) and TRBJ1-2; D ambiguous. The germline CDR1 and CDR2 sequences are LGHDT and YNNKEL (reference sequence). The CDR3 contains 13 residues. V was cut by 4 bases and J by 8 bases, with 14 bases left in between. DNA for the CDR3: TGTGCCAGCAGCCCCACGTCGGGGTACGGCTACACCTTC. This gives the protein CASSPTSGYGYTF.

The chain links TRBV7-9 to TRBJ2-7; 8 nucleotides align to TRBD2. The CDR3 consists of 15 residues. CDR1 and CDR2 (germline): SEHNR, FQNEAQ (reference sequence). The V segment lost 7 bases and the J segment 3 bases; nucleotides outside the gene matches: 11. The CDR3 loop is CASIPLTGGNYEQYF. In DNA form, the CDR3 reads TGTGCCAGCATCCCATTGACGGGAGGGAACTACGAGCAGTACTTC. The whole variable domain, filled in from reference TRBV7-9 and TRBJ2-7, reads DTGVSQNPRHKITKRGQNVTFRCDPISEHNRLYWYRQTLGQGPEFLTYFQNEAQLEKSRLLSDRFSAERPKGSFSTLEIQRTEQGDSAMYLCASIPLTGGNYEQYFGPGTRLTVT.

V usage is TRBV10-3 and J usage is TRBJ2-7; D is unresolved. From germline, CDR1 is ENHRY and CDR2 SYGVKD. This CDR3 is built from 13 residues. V shed 6 bases and J shed 1 base, with 10 bases lying between them. Written as DNA, the CDR3 is TGTGCCATCAGGTCAGCGCGGTCCTACGAGCAGTACTTC. As protein: CAIRSARSYEQYF.

This chain links TRBV18 with TRBJ2-1; 9 nucleotides agree with TRBD2. The CDR3 is 16 amino acids. The germline V gene encodes CDR1 KGHSH and CDR2 LQKENI. Trimming at V came to 0 bases and at J to 7 bases, leaving 7 bases not matched to a gene. This CDR3 is CASSPPTGLAGNEQFF. CDR3 DNA sequence: TGTGCCAGCTCACCACCGACGGGTCTAGCGGGAAATGAGCAGTTCTTC.